The clone carrying this T cell receptor beta chain was observed a few times. Germline CDR1 ENHRY, CDR2 SYGVKD. The CDR3 is made up of 16 amino acids. V gave up 2 bases and J gave up 5 bases; unmatched junction bases: 7. TCRdb reprocessed the reads with MiXCR, giving one entry per CDR3 protein. The sample yields about 680,000 distinct CDR3 sequences, 20% to 30% seen once. This record comes from a study of T cell repertoires in cytomegalovirus infection. The sequenced sample consisted of CD8+ T cells from PBMCs. The V and J genes are TRBV10-3 and TRBJ2-3, with 10 bases fitting TRBD1. The receptor was isolated from a human donor in good health (CMV status not recorded). Some clones in this sample may be carry-over from other donors' samples. The CDR3 DNA is TGTGCCATCAGTGAGGCGGGACAGGGGATGCGAGATACGCAGTATTTT. Its translation is CAISEAGQGMRDTQYF.